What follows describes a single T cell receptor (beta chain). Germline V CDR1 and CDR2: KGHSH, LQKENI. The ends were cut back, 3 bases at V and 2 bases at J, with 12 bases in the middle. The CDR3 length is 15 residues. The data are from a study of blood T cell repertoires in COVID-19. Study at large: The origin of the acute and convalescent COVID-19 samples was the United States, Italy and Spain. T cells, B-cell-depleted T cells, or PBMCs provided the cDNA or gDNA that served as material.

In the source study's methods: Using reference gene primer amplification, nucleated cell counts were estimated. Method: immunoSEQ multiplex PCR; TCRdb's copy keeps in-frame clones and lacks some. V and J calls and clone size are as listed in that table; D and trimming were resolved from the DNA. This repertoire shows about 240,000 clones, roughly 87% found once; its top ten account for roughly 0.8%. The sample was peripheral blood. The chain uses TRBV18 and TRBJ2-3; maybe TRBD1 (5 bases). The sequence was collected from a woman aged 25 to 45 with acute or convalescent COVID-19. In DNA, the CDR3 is TGTGCCAGCTCACCGCGACAGACCAACACAGATACGCAGTATTTT. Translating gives CASSPRQTNTDTQYF. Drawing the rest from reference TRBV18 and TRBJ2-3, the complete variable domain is NAGVMQNPRHLVRRRGQEARLRCSPMKGHSHVYWYRQLPEEGLKFMVYLQKENIIDESGMPKERFSAEFPKEGPSILRIQQVVRGDSAAYFCASSPRQTNTDTQYFGPGTRLTVL.